This T cell receptor beta chain was identified in a study of blood T cell repertoires in COVID-19. Generated by immunoSEQ multiplex PCR, the TCRdb table keeps only in-frame clones and is missing some. The sample lists approximately 260,000 clones; approximately 83% were seen once. Germline V gene lookup returns CDR1 SGDLS and CDR2 YYNGEE. The CDR3 spans 14 residues. V dropped 5 bases and J dropped 2 bases, with 10 bases sitting between them. Categorization into cohorts depended on clinical history that participants reported. Cohort 3 donors were reported recovered after two negative PCRs, clearance, or symptom resolution.

The chain has TRBV9 and TRBJ2-2, with D hard to call. This TCR was recovered from a man aged 50 or older who had recovered from COVID-19. Sequencing was done on a sample of PBMCs or T cells enriched from blood (not recorded which). CDR3 in DNA: TGTGCCAGCAGACCTATAGCCAACACCGGGGAGCTGTTTTTT. Amino acid sequence: CASRPIANTGELFF.